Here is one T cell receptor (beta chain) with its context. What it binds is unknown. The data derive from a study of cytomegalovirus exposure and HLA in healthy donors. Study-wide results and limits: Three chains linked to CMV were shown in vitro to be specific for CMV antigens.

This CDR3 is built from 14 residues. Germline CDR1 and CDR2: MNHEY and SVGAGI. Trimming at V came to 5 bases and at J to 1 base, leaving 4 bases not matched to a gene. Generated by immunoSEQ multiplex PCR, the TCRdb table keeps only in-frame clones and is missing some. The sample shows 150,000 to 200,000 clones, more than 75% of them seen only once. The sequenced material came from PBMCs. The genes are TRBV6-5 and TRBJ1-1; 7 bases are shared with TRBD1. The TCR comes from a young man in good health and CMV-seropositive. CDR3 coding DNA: TGTGCCAGCAGTCAGACAGGGACGAACACTGAAGCTTTCTTT. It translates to CASSQTGTNTEAFF.